Listed below are T cell receptor beta chains from one sample, sequenced in a study of cytomegalovirus exposure and HLA in healthy donors. The data were produced by immunoSEQ multiplex PCR, yet TCRdb's version contains in-frame clones alone and is incomplete. The sample yields about 190,000 clones, 81% seen once. The material sequenced was PBMCs. These receptors were taken from a man between 45 and 60 years old in good health and CMV-seronegative. CDR3s include the opening cysteine and the closing phenylalanine or tryptophan. A D gene is named only where the DNA matches it firmly. Clone sizes are given selectively: once, few, many, or a class where the clone is expanded.

v_call	j_call	d_call	clone_size	cdr3_aa	cdr3_nt
TRBV5-1	TRBJ1-6	TRBD1	-	CASSLGATGASNSPLHF	TGCGCCAGCAGCTTGGGGGCGACAGGGGCGAGTAATTCACCCCTCCACTTT
TRBV7-9	TRBJ2-7	-	-	CASSLPGSYEQYF	TGTGCCAGCAGCTTACCAGGATCCTACGAGCAGTACTTC
TRBV14	TRBJ2-7	-	few	CASSQEGGIGDEQYF	TGTGCCAGCAGCCAAGAAGGAGGGATAGGGGACGAGCAGTACTTC
TRBV9	TRBJ1-6	-	-	CASSMTGTLNSPLHF	TGTGCCAGCAGTATGACCGGGACACTGAATTCACCCCTCCACTTT
TRBV5-5	TRBJ2-7	-	few	CASSLRTGGEVSYEQYF	TGTGCCAGCAGCTTGCGTACAGGCGGCGAAGTATCCTACGAGCAGTACTTC
TRBV11-2	TRBJ2-7	-	-	CASSLDGGWEQYF	TGTGCCAGCAGCTTAGATGGCGGGTGGGAGCAGTACTTC
TRBV6-6	TRBJ1-1	-	-	CASSYSQGLTEAFF	TGTGCCAGCAGTTACTCGCAGGGCCTCACTGAAGCTTTCTTT
TRBV4-1	TRBJ1-2	-	-	CASSLSDSYGYTF	TGCGCCAGCAGCCTCTCCGACAGCTATGGCTACACCTTC
TRBV11-2	TRBJ2-5	-	-	CASSLGQGLETQYF	TGTGCCAGCAGCTTAGGGCAGGGTCTTGAGACCCAGTACTTC
TRBV19	TRBJ2-2	TRBD2	-	CASTPGGDPTGELFF	TGTGCCAGTACCCCGGGAGGGGATCCCACCGGGGAGCTGTTTTTT
TRBV2	TRBJ2-2	-	-	CASSPGTLVAGELFF	TGTGCCAGCAGTCCCGGGACTCTCGTCGCCGGGGAGCTGTTTTTT
TRBV6-1	TRBJ2-7	TRBD2	few	CASSEVLAVSYEQYF	TGTGCCAGCAGTGAAGTTCTAGCGGTCTCCTACGAGCAGTACTTC
TRBV7-2	TRBJ1-1	-	-	CASREGPNTEAFF	TGTGCCAGCCGGGAGGGGCCGAACACTGAAGCTTTCTTT
TRBV30	TRBJ2-6	-	-	CAWSLGGSGANVLTF	TGTGCCTGGAGCCTGGGGGGCTCTGGGGCCAACGTCCTGACTTTC
TRBV19	TRBJ1-4	-	-	CASTPVGQNEKLFF	TGTGCCAGTACCCCCGTCGGACAGAATGAAAAACTGTTTTTT
TRBV7-9	TRBJ2-1	TRBD2	-	CASSPGRSSGGADEQFF	TGTGCCAGCAGCCCCGGACGCTCCAGCGGGGGGGCCGATGAGCAGTTCTTC
TRBV28	TRBJ2-7	TRBD1	few	CASSWGTGNDEQYF	TGTGCCAGCAGTTGGGGGACAGGGAATGACGAGCAGTACTTC
TRBV5-1	TRBJ1-5	-	-	CASSLSGNSNQPQHF	TGCGCCAGCAGCTTATCAGGGAATAGCAATCAGCCCCAGCATTTT
TRBV29-1	TRBJ2-1	TRBD1	few	CSVRRTGGGFDEQFF	TGCAGCGTTAGGAGGACAGGGGGCGGGTTTGATGAGCAGTTCTTC
TRBV10-2	TRBJ1-1	-	few	CASSPGRGYTEAFF	TGCGCCAGCAGTCCGGGCAGGGGCTACACTGAAGCTTTCTTT
TRBV5-1	TRBJ2-5	-	-	CASSLDGRAGGETQYF	TGCGCCAGCAGCTTGGACGGGCGCGCTGGGGGGGAGACCCAGTACTTC
TRBV2	TRBJ1-1	-	-	CASTLGVMNTEAFF	TGTGCCAGCACCCTAGGGGTTATGAACACTGAAGCTTTCTTT
TRBV5-6	TRBJ2-2	-	-	CASSWQSNTGELFF	TGTGCCAGCAGCTGGCAGTCGAACACCGGGGAGCTGTTTTTT
TRBV6-1	TRBJ1-1	-	-	CASSERGVTEAFF	TGTGCCAGCAGTGAGCGGGGAGTTACTGAAGCTTTCTTT
TRBV28	TRBJ1-1	TRBD1	-	CASRGPRGPKAFF	TGTGCCAGCCGGGGCCCTAGGGGGCCTAAAGCTTTCTTT
TRBV19	TRBJ2-5	-	-	CASSSSGAQETQYF	TGTGCCAGTAGTTCGTCGGGAGCCCAAGAGACCCAGTACTTC
TRBV7-9	TRBJ2-5	TRBD1	once	CASSLMTGMETQYF	TGTGCCAGCAGCTTAATGACAGGGATGGAGACCCAGTACTTC
TRBV4-3	TRBJ1-4	-	-	CASSQDQAFTNEKLFF	TGCGCCAGCAGCCAAGACCAGGCGTTTACGAATGAAAAACTGTTTTTT
TRBV10-3	TRBJ2-1	TRBD2	-	CAISPGGVSYNEQFF	TGTGCCATCAGCCCCGGGGGGGTCTCCTACAATGAGCAGTTCTTC
TRBV5-1	TRBJ2-1	TRBD2	-	CASSLRSGGNNEQFF	TGCGCCAGCAGCTTGAGGAGCGGGGGAAACAATGAGCAGTTCTTC
TRBV30	TRBJ1-2	-	-	CAGPGTYGYTF	TGTGCCGGGCCCGGGACTTATGGCTACACCTTC
TRBV6-5	TRBJ1-2	-	-	CASRQTANYGYTF	TGTGCCAGCAGACAGACAGCTAACTATGGCTACACCTTC
TRBV13	TRBJ2-7	TRBD1	-	CASSNSPTGGTYEQYF	TGTGCCAGCAGCAACTCCCCCACAGGGGGGACCTACGAGCAGTACTTC
TRBV6-5	TRBJ2-3	-	-	CASSRKTGTQYF	TGTGCCAGCAGTCGTAAAACGGGTACGCAGTATTTT
TRBV7-9	TRBJ2-1	TRBD1	-	CASSFGTDYNEQFF	TGTGCCAGCAGCTTCGGGACAGACTACAATGAGCAGTTCTTC
TRBV7-2	TRBJ2-2	TRBD2	few	CASSSSGSHTGELFF	TGTGCCAGCAGTAGTAGCGGGAGTCACACCGGGGAGCTGTTTTTT
TRBV30	TRBJ1-2	-	few	CAWSPGQPASYGYTF	TGTGCCTGGAGCCCAGGACAGCCCGCTAGCTATGGCTACACCTTC
TRBV15	TRBJ1-4	-	-	CATEGANEKLFF	TGTGCCACCGAGGGGGCTAATGAAAAACTGTTTTTT
TRBV27	TRBJ1-2	-	-	CASSTTGLNYGYTF	TGTGCCAGCAGTACCACAGGGTTAAACTATGGCTACACCTTC
TRBV10-1	TRBJ2-2	TRBD2	once	CASTQGAGGDNTGELFF	TGCGCCAGCACTCAAGGAGCGGGGGGCGATAACACCGGGGAGCTGTTTTTT
TRBV7-2	TRBJ2-1	-	-	CASSRMGLVGNEQFF	TGTGCCAGCAGCCGGATGGGACTGGTGGGAAATGAGCAGTTCTTC
TRBV5-4	TRBJ1-1	TRBD1	-	CASSLRDRGSTEAFF	TGTGCCAGCAGCCTCCGGGACAGGGGGAGCACTGAAGCTTTCTTT
TRBV4-3	TRBJ2-7	TRBD1	few	CASSQEYRGHEQYF	TGCGCCAGCAGCCAAGAATACAGGGGCCACGAGCAGTACTTC
TRBV6-5	TRBJ1-3	-	-	CASSQTGLGGNTIYF	TGTGCCAGCAGTCAGACAGGCCTTGGGGGAAACACCATATATTTT
TRBV4-3	TRBJ2-3	-	-	CASSLVRVDTQYF	TGCGCCAGCAGCCTTGTGAGGGTAGATACGCAGTATTTT
TRBV14	TRBJ1-4	-	medium-sized	CASSHESGRKLFF	TGTGCCAGCAGCCATGAGAGTGGGAGAAAACTGTTTTTT
TRBV9	TRBJ1-3	-	-	CASSVAASSGNTIYF	TGTGCCAGCAGCGTAGCCGCGAGCTCTGGAAACACCATATATTTT